What follows are 11 T cell receptor beta chains derived from one specimen sequenced in a study of human thymus T cells (dated by TCRdb to about 2020). The thymus tissue came from surgical resects taken out during corrective cardiac surgery. Library preparation employed the immunoSEQ multiplex PCR assay. TCRdb carries this immuneACCESS record with in-frame sequences only. Its versions omit some clonotypes, under half of them owing to an unresolved V gene in the studies checked, with the rest unexplained. The sample table shows about 78,000 clones, and approximately 97% are seen once. Around 0.03% of the sample goes to the ten largest clones. Material: thymus tissue. The receptors come from a boy in the first two years of life with a congenital heart defect but otherwise immunologically healthy.

This chain links TRBV7-2 with TRBJ1-4, with unresolved D. Germline-derived CDR1 and CDR2 are SGHTA and FQGNSA. Between the trimmed V and J ends, which lost 5 bases and 0 bases, there was a span of 7 bases. The CDR3 sequence is 14 residues long. DNA for the CDR3: TGTGCCAGCAGCCCGGTAGCAACTAATGAAAAACTGTTTTTT. This codes for CASSPVATNEKLFF.

This sequence joins TRBV7-2 and TRBJ2-7; 8 bases line up with TRBD2. The trim removed 3 bases at V and 2 bases at J, leaving 3 bases unmatched. This CDR3 has 14 residues. CDR1 is SGHTA, CDR2 FQGNSA, per germline. The CDR3 protein is CASSFGTRPYEQYF. The CDR3 DNA reads as TGTGCCAGCAGCTTCGGGACTAGACCCTACGAGCAGTACTTC.

The rearrangement uses TRBV30 and TRBJ2-1; 8 bases fit TRBD2. This CDR3 comprises 16 residues. The V gene's germline CDR1 is GTSNPN and CDR2 SVGIG (reference sequence). The J segment lost 4 bases and the V segment lost 0 bases, leaving 8 bases of the junction unmatched. CDR3 nucleotide sequence: TGTGCCTGGAGTGTACATGCGGGCGGGGGGTACAATGAGCAGTTCTTC. This translates into CAWSVHAGGGYNEQFF.

This chain connects TRBV11-1 to TRBJ1-1; 9 bases agree with TRBD1. Looked up from germline, CDR1 is SGHAT and CDR2 is FQDESV (reference sequence). This CDR3 region has 14 residues. The V segment lost 7 bases and the J segment 4 bases; nucleotides outside the gene matches: 7. The CDR3 DNA reads as TGTGCCAGCACCCCAAGACAGGGGGGCACTGAAGCTTTCTTT. As protein: CASTPRQGGTEAFF.

The chain has TRBV28 and TRBJ1-2, with 8 bases identical to TRBD1. Germline CDR1 reads MDHEN; CDR2 reads SYDVKM. The CDR3 extends over 15 amino acids. Trimming took 7 bases from V and 4 from J; bases not matched to a gene: 11. CDR3 in DNA: TGTGCCAGCACCCTGGCTGGACAGGGAAGCTATGGCTACACCTTC. It is translated as CASTLAGQGSYGYTF.

As for this clone: This CDR3 is also generated by other DNA sequences in the sample. V gene TRBV20-1 combines with J gene TRBJ1-2; unclear D gene. Looked up from germline, CDR1 is DFQATT and CDR2 is SNEGSKA (reference sequence). The CDR3 spans 9 residues. V shed 5 bases and J shed 5 bases, with 3 bases lying between them. The CDR3 DNA follows: TGCAGTGCTTTATATGGCTACACCTTC. This gives the protein CSALYGYTF.

The rearrangement joins TRBV10-2 to TRBJ2-3; TRBD1 might be the D (6 bases). This CDR3 is built from 14 residues. Germline values: CDR1 WSHSY, CDR2 SAAADI. V gave up 7 bases and J gave up 2 bases, with 13 bases separating them. CDR3: CASTGTPTTDTQYF. CDR3 DNA: TGCGCCAGCACCGGGACACCCACCACAGATACGCAGTATTTT.

This sequence joins TRBV5-1 and TRBJ2-5, with TRBD2 matching 13 bases. Losses at the gene ends were 5 bases for V and 1 base for J; bases not matched to a gene: 5. Germline V CDR1 and CDR2: SGHRS, YFSETQ. The CDR3 covers 16 residues. This chain's CDR3 is CASSFGTSGIQETQYF. DNA of the CDR3: TGCGCCAGCAGTTTTGGGACTAGCGGGATCCAAGAGACCCAGTACTTC.

V gene TRBV27 combines with J gene TRBJ2-3; weak D call: TRBD2 (6 bases). Germline V gives CDR1 MNHEY, CDR2 SMNVEV (reference sequence). CDR3 length: 16 amino acids. Between the trimmed V and J ends, which lost 6 bases and 6 bases, there was a span of 22 bases. The CDR3 spells CASSLTLAPRLDTQYF. CDR3 DNA sequence: TGTGCCAGCAGCCTCACGCTAGCGCCCCGTTTGGATACGCAGTATTTT.

The chain recombines TRBV9 with TRBJ2-7; no clear D. Trimming removed 4 bases from V and 5 bases from J, with 13 bases in between. CDR1 SGDLS and CDR2 YYNGEE come from the germline V gene. The CDR3 has 13 amino acids. The CDR3 loop is CASSPPRPHEQYF. In DNA, the CDR3 is TGTGCCAGCAGCCCGCCCCGGCCCCACGAGCAGTACTTC. Looking up the rest from reference TRBV9 and TRBJ2-7 gives the full variable domain: DSGVTQTPKHLITATGQRVTLRCSPRSGDLSVYWYQQSLDQGLQFLIQYYNGEERAKGNILERFSAQQFPDLHSELNLSSLELGDSALYFCASSPPRPHEQYFGPGTRLTVT.

CDR3 region: CASIDQMNTEAFF. CDR3 sequence (DNA): TGTGCCAGTATCGACCAGATGAACACTGAAGCTTTCTTT. The chain joins TRBV19 to TRBJ1-1; D uncertain. Germline CDR1 and CDR2: LNHDA and SQIVND (reference sequence). V lost 7 bases, J lost 0 bases, and 9 bases lay in between. The CDR3 is 13 residues long.